Sequencing of this T cell receptor beta chain was carried out in a study of T cells in Graves' hyperthyroidism and ophthalmopathy. Amplified TCR beta CDR3 regions came from RNA transcripts. RT-PCR in the first round (using the HTBI primer set) targeted the TCR CDR3. From the multiplex PCR reads, TCRdb called clonotypes with MiXCR, one entry per CDR3 protein. The sample consists of 500,000 to 650,000 distinct CDR3 sequences, about 20% of them appearing once. Unmatched junction bases numbered 8, after V lost 4 bases and J lost 4 bases. Germline V CDR1 and CDR2: SGHDT, YYEEEE. This CDR3 region has 14 residues. Subjects with ophthalmopathy showed a Clinical Activity Score no lower than 3, a NOSPECS grade no lower than 4, and a duration shorter than 3 months.

Sequenced: blood. V usage is TRBV5-6 and J usage is TRBJ2-7; 7 nucleotides match TRBD1. The clonotype comes from a man in his forties with Graves' ophthalmopathy. CDR3 sequence (DNA): TGTGCCAGCAGCGCCGGGACAGTGGGTTACGAGCAGTACTTC. Protein product: CASSAGTVGYEQYF.